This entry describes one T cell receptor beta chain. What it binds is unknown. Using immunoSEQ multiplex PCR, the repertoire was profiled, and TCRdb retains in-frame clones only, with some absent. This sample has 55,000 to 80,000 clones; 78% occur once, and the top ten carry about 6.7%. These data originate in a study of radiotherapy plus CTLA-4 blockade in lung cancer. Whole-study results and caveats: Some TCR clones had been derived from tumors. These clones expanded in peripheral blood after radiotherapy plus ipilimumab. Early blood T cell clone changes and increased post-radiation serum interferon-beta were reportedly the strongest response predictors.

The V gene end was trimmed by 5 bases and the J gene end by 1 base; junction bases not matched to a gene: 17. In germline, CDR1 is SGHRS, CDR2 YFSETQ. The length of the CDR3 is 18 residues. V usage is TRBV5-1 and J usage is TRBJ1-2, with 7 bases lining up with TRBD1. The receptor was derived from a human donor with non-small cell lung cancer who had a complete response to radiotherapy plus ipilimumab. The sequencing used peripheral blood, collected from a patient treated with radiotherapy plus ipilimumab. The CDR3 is CASRYRLGRGLINYGYTF. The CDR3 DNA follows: TGCGCCAGCAGGTACCGCCTCGGAAGGGGGCTTATTAACTATGGCTACACCTTC.